Described below is a single T cell receptor beta chain sequence and its context. One base away lies a much larger clone, so this may be a sequencing read error. Distinct nucleotide sequences in the sample also encode this CDR3. TCRdb redid the clone calls on the PCR reads using MiXCR. The sample has fewer than 25,000 clones, around 20% seen once. The data were obtained in a study of metastatic and nonmetastatic thyroid tumors. CDR1 is SGDLS and CDR2 is YYNGEE in the germline V gene. The CDR3 covers 14 residues. Thyroid surgery was preceded by no treatment in any patient. J is TRBJ2-5 and V is TRBV9; D may be TRBD1 or TRBD2 (6 bases each). The TCR sequence derives from a female donor with papillary thyroid cancer or a benign thyroid nodule (not recorded which). Some clones in this sample may be carry-over from other donors' samples. Sequencing was done on a sample of blood. The CDR3, as DNA: TGTGCCAGCAGCGTAGAAGGGGGAGGAGAGACGCAGTACTTC. Translation gives CASSVEGGGETQYF.